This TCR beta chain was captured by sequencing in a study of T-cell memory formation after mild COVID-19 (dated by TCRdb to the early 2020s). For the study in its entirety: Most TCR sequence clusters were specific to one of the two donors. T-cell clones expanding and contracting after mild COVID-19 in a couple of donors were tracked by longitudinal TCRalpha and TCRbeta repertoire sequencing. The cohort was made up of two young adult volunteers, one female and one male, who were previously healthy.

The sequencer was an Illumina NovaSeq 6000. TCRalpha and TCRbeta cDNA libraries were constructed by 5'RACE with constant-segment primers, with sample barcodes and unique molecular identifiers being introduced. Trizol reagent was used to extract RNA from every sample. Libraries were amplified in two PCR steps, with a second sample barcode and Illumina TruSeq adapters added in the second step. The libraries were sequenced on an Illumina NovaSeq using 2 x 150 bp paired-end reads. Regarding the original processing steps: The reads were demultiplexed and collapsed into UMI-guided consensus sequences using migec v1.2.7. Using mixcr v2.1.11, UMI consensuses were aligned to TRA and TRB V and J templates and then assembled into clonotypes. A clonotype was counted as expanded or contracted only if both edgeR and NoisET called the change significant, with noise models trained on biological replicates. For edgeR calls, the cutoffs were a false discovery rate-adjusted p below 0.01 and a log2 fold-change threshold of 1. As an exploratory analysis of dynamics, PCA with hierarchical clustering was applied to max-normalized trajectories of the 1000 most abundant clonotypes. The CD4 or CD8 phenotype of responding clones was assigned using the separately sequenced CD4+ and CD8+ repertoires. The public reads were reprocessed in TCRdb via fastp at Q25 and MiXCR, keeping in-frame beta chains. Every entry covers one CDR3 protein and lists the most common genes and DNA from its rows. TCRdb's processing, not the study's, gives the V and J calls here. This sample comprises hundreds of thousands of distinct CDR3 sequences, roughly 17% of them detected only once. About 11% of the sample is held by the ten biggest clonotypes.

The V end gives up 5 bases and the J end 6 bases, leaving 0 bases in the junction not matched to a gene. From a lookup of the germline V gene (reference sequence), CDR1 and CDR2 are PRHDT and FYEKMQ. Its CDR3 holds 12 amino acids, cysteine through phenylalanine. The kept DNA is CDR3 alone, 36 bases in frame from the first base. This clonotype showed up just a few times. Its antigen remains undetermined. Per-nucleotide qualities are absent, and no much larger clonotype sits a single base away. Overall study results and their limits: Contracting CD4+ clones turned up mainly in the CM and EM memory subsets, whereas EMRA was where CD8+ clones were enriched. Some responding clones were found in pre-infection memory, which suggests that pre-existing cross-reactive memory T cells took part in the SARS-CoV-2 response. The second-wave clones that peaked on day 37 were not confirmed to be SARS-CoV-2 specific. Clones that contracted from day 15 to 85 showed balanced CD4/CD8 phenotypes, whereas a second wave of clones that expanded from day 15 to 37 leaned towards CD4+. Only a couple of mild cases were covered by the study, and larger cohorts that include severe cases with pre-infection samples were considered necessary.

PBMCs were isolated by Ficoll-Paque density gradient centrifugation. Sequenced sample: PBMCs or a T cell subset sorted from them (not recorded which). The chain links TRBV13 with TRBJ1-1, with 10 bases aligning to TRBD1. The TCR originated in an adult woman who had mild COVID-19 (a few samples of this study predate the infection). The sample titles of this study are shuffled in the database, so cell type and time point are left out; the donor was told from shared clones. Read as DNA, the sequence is TGTGCCAGCAGCGGGACAGGGGCTGAAGCTTTCTTT. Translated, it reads CASSGTGAEAFF.